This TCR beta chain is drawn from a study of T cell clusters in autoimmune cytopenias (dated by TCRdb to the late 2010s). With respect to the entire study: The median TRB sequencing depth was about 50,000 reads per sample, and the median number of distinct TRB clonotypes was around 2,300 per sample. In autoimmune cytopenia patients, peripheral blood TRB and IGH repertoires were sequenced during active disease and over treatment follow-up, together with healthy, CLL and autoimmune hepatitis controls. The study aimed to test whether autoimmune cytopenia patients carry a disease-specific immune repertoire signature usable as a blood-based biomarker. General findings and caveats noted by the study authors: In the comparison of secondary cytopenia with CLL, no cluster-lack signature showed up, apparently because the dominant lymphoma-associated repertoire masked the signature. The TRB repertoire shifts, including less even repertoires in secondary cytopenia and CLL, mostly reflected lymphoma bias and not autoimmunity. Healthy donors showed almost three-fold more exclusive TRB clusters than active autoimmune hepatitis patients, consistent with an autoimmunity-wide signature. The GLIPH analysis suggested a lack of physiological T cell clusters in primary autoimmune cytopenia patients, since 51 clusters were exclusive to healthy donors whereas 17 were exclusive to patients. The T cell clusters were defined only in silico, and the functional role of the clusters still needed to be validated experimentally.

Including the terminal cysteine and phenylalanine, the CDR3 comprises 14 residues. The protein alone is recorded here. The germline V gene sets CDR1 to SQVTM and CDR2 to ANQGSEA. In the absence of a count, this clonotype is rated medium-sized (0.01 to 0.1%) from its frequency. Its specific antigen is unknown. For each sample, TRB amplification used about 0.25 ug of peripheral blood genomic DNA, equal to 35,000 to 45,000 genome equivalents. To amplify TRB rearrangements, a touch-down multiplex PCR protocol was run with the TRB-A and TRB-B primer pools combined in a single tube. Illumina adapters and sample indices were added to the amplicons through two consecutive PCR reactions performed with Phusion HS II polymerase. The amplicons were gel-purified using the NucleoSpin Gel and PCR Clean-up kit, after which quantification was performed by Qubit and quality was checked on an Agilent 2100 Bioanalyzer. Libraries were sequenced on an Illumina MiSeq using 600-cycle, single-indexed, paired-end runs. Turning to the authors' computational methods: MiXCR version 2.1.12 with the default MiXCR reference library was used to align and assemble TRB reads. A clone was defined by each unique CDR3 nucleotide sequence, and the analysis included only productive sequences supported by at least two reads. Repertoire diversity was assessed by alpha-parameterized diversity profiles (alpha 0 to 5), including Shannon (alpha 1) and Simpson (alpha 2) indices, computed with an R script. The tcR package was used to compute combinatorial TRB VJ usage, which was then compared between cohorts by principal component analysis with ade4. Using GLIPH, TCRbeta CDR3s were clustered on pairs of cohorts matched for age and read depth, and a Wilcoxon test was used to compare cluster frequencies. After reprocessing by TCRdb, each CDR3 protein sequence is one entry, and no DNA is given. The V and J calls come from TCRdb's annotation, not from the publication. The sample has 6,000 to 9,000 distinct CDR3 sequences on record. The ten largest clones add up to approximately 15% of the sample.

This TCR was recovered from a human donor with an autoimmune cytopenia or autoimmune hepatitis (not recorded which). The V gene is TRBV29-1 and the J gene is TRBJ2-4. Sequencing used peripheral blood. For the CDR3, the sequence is CSVDSRRAKNIQYF.